Described below is a single TCR beta chain sequence and its context. As yet, its antigen is unknown. Germline assignment: CDR1 MNHEY and CDR2 SMNVEV (reference sequence). V dropped 4 bases and J dropped 6 bases, with 22 bases sitting between them. This CDR3 is built from 18 residues. Osteosarcoma specimens were post-treatment primary, local recurrence and metastasis tumors from poor-prognosis patients. Using immunoSEQ multiplex PCR, the repertoire was profiled, and TCRdb retains in-frame clones only, with some absent. The sample has more than 10,000 clones, under 75% seen once. The source of the sample is a study of the immune and genomic landscape of osteosarcoma. Study-wide findings and caveats: Five or six cases had a single hyperexpanded clone dominating the repertoire, all with fewer than 100 T-cell clonotypes.

Material for sequencing was osteosarcoma tumor tissue from the lung. The clonotype originates from a human donor with osteosarcoma. This chain links TRBV27 with TRBJ1-6; a possible D gene is TRBD1 (5 bases). CDR3 in DNA: TGTGCCAGCAGTTCCGATCTGGCGGGTAGAAGGGGTAATTCACCCCTCCACTTT. This sequence encodes CASSSDLAGRRGNSPLHF.